The T cell receptor beta chain described here comes from a study of blood T cell repertoires in COVID-19. Whole-study context: The analysed material was cDNA or gDNA that came from T cells, B-cell-depleted T cells, or PBMCs.

The germline gives CDR1 LGHNA, CDR2 YNFKEQ. With 0 bases removed from V and 4 bases from J, the gap between germline ends came to 6 bases. The CDR3 has 14 amino acids. Using immunoSEQ multiplex PCR, the repertoire was profiled, and TCRdb retains in-frame clones only, with some absent. The table has 240,000 or so clones, roughly 86% seen once. V usage is TRBV4-2 and J usage is TRBJ2-2; D gene uncertain. Sequencing was performed on peripheral blood. This clonotype originated in a woman aged 25 to 45 who had recovered from COVID-19. The CDR3 DNA is TGTGCCAGCAGCCAAGAGTATAGCACCGGGGAGCTGTTTTTT. Residues: CASSQEYSTGELFF.